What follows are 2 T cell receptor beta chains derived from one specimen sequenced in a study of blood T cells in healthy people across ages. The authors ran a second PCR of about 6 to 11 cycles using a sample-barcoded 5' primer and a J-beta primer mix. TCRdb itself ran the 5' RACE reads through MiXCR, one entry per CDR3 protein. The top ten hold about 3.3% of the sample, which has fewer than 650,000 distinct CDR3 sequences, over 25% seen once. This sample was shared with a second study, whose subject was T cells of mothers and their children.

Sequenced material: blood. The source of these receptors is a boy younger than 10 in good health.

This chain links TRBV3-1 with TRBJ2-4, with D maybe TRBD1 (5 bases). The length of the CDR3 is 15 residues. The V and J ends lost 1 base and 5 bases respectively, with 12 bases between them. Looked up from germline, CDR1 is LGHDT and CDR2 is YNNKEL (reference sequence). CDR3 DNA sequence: TGTGCCAGCAGCCAAGGTGGAAGGGGCCAAAACATTCAGTACTTC. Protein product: CASSQGGRGQNIQYF. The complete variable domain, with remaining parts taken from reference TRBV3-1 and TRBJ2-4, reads DTAVSQTPKYLVTQMGNDKSIKCEQNLGHDTMYWYKQDSKKFLKIMFSYNNKELIINETVPNRFSPKSPDKAHLNLHINSLELGDSAVYFCASSQGGRGQNIQYFGAGTRLSVL.

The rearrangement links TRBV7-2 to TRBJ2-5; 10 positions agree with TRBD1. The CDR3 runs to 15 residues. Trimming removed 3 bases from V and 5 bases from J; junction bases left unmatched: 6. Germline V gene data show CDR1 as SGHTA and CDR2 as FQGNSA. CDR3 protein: CASSFTGTGDETQYF. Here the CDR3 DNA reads TGTGCCAGCAGCTTCACCGGGACAGGGGACGAGACCCAGTACTTC. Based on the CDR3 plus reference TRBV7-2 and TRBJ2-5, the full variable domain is GAGVSQSPSNKVTEKGKDVELRCDPISGHTALYWYRQSLGQGLEFLIYFQGNSAPDKSGLPSDRFSAERTGGSVSTLTIQRTQQEDSAVYLCASSFTGTGDETQYFGPGTRLLVL.